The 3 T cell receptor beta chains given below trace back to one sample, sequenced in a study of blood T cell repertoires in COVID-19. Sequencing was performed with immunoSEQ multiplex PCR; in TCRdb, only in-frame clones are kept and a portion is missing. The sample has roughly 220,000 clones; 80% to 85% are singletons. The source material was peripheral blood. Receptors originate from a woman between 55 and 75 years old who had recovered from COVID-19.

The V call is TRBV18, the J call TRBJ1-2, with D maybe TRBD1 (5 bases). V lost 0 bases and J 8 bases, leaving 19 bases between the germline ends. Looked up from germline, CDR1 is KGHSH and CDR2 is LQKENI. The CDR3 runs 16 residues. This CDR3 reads CASSPPGRGEAWGYTF. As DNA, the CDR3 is TGTGCCAGCTCACCACCGGGCCGAGGGGAGGCTTGGGGCTACACCTTC.

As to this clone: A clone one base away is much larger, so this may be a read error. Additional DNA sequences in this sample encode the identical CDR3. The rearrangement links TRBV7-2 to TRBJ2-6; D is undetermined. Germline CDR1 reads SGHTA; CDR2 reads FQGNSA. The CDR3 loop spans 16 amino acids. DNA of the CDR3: TGCGCCAGCAGCTTAGCTTATCGGGTAGGGGCCAACGTCCTGACTTTC. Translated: CASSLAYRVGANVLTF.

CDR3: CASSPPREQYF. Written as DNA, the CDR3 is TGTGCCAGCAGCCCTCCCAGGGAGCAGTACTTC. The V call is TRBV3-1 (or the pseudogene TRBV3-2), the J call TRBJ2-7; no firm D call. V was cut by 4 bases and J by 7 bases, with 8 bases left in between. The CDR3 length is 11 residues. CDR1 is LGHDT and CDR2 is YNNKEL in the germline V gene (reference sequence).